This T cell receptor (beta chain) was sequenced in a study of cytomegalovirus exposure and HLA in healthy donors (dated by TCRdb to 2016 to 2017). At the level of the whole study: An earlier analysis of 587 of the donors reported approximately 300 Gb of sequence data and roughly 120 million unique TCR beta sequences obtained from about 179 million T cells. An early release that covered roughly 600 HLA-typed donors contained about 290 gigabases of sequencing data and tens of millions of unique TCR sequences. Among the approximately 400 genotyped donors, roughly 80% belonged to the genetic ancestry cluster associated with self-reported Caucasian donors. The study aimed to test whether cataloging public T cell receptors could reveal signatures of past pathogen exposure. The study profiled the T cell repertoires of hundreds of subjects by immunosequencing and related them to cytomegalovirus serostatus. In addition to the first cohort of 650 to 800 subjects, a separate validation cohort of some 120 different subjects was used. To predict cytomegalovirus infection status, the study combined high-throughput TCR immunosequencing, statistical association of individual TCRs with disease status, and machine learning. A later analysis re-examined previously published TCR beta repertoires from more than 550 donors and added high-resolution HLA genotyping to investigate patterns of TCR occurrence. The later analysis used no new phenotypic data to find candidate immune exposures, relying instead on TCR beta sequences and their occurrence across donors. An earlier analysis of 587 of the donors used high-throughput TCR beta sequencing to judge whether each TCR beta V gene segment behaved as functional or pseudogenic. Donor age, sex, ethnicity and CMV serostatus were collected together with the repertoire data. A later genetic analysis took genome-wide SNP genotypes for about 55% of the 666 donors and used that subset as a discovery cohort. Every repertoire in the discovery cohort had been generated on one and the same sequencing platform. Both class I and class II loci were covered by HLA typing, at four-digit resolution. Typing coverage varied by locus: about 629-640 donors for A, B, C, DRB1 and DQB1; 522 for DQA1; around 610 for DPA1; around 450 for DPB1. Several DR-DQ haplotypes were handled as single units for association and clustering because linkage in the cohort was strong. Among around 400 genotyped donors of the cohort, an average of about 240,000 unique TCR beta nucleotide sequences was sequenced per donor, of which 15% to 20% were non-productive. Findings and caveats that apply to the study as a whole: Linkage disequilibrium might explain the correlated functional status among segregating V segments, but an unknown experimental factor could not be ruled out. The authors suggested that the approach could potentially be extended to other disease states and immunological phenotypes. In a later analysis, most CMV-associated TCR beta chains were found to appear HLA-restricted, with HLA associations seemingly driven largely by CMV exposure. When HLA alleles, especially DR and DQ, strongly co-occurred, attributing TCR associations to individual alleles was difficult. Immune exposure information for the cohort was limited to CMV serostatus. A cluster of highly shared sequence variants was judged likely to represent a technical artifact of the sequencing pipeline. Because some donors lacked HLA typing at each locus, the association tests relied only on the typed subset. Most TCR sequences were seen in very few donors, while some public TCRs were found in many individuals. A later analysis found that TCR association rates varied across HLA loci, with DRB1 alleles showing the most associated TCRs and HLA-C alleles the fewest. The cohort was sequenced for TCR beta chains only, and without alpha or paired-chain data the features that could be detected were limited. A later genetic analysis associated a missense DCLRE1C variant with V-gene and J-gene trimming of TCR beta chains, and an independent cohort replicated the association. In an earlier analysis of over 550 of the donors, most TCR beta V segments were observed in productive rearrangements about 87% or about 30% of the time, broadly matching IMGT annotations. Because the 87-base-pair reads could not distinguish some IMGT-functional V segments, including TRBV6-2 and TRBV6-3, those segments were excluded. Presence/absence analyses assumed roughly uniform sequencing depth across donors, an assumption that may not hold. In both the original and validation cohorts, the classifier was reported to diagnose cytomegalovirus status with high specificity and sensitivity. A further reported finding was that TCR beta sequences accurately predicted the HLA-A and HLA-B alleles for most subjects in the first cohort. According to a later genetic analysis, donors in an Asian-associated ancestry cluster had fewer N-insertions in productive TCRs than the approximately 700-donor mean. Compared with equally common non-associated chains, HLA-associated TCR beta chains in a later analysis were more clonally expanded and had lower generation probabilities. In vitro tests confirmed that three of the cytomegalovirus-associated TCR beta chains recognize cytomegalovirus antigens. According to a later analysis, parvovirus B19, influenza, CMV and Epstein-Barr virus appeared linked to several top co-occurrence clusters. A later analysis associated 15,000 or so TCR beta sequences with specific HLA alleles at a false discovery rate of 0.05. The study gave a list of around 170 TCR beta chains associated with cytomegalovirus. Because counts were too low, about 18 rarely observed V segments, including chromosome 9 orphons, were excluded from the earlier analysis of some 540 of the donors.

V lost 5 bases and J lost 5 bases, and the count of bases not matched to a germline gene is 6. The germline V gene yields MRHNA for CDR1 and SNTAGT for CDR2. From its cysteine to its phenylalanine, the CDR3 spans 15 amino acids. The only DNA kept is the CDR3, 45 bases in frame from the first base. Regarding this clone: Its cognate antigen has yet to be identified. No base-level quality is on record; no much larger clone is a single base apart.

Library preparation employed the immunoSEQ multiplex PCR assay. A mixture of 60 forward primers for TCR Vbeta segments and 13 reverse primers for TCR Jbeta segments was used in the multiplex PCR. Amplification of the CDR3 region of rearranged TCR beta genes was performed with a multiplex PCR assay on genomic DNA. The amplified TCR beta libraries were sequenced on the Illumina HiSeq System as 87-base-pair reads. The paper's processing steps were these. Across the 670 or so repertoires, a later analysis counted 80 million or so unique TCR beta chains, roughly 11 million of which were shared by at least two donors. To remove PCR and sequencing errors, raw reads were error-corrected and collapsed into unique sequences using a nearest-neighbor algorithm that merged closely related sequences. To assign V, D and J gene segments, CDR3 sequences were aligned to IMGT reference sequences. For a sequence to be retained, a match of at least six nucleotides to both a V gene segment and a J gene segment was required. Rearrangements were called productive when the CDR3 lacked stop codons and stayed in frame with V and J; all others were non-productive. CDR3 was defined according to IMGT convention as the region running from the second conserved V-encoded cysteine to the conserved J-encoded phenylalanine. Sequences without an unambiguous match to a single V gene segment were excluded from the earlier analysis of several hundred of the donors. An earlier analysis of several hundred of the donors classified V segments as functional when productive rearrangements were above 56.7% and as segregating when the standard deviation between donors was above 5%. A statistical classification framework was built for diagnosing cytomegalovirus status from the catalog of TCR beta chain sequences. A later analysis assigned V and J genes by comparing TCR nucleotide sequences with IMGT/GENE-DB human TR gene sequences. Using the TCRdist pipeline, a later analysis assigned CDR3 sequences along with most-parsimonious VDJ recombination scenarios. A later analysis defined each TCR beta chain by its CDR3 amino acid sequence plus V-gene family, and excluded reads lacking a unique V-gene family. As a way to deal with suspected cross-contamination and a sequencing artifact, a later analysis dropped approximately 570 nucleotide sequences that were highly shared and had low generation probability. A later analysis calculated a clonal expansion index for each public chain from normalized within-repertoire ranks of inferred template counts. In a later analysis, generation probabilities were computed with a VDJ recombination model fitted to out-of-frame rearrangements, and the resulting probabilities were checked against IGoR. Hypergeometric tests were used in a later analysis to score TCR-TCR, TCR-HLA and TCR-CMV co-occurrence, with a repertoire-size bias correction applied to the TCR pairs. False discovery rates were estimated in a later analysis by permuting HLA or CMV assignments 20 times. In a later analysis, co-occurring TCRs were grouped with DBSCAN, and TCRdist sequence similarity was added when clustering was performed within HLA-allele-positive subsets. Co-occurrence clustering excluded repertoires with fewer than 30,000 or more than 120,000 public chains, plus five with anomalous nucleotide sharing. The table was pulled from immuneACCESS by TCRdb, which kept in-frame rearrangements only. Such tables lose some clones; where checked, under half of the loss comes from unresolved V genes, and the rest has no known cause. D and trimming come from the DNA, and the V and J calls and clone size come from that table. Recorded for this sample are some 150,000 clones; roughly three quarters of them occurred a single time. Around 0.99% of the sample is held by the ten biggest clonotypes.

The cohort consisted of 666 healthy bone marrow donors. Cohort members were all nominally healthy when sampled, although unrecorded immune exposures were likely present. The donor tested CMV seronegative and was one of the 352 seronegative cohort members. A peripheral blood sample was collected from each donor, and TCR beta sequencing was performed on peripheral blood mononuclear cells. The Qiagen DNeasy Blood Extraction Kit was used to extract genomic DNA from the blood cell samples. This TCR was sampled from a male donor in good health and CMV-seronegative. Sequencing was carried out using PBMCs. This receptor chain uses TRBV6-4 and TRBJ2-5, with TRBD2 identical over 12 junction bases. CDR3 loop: CASSPSGGAAETQYF. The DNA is TGTGCCAGCAGTCCTAGCGGGGGGGCCGCGGAGACCCAGTACTTC.